This TCR beta chain was observed in a study of esophageal squamous cell carcinoma under preoperative chemotherapy. The time point is: after preoperative PTX-NDP chemotherapy. About this clonotype itself: One end of the junction fails to match germline, which may point to a read error.

MiXCR, run by TCRdb on the PCR reads, gives a single entry per CDR3 protein. The sample lists about 11,000 distinct CDR3 sequences; roughly 60% were seen once. The CDR3 totals 13 residues. Germline assignment: CDR1 MNHNS and CDR2 SASEGT. The gene calls are TRBV6-1 and TRBJ2-5, with D tentatively TRBD1 or TRBD2 (5 bases each). The source of this sequence is a human donor with esophageal squamous cell carcinoma. The donor label of this sample is uncertain. Sampling was done from a patient given preoperative chemotherapy. CDR3: CASGVRDEDTQYF. Here the CDR3 DNA reads TGTGCCAGCGGGGTTAGGGACGAAGATACCCAGTATTTC.